The T cell receptor (beta chain) under discussion was sequenced for a study of blood T cell repertoires in COVID-19. V was pared by 6 bases and J by 6 bases, with 19 bases between. The CDR3 spans 14 residues. Germline values: CDR1 SGHTS, CDR2 YDEGEE. Assay: immunoSEQ multiplex PCR; the TCRdb copy retains only in-frame clones and omits some. The sample carries about 220,000 clones, 84% recorded once. The sample taken for sequencing was peripheral blood. V and J are TRBV5-8 and TRBJ2-7; TRBD2 is a possible D gene (5 bases). This clonotype was obtained from a man younger than 45 with active or convalescent COVID-19. CDR3 DNA: TGTGCCAGCACCCTTTGGCTAGCAGGAACCGAGCAGTACTTC. Translation: CASTLWLAGTEQYF.